The 5 T cell receptor beta chains reported below all come from one sample, sequenced in a study of blood T cell repertoires in COVID-19. Profiling relied on immunoSEQ multiplex PCR, and the TCRdb table lists in-frame clones only, not all of them. The repertoire holds about 150,000 clones, with 75% to 85% as singletons. Sequenced sample: peripheral blood. These receptors originate from a woman aged 60-75 years with COVID-19, enrolled during active disease.

The chain joins TRBV6-5 to TRBJ1-5, with 8 bases identical to TRBD1. The CDR3 contains 14 residues. Germline V lookup: CDR1 MNHEY, CDR2 SVGAGI. The V and J ends lost 5 bases and 2 bases, in that order; junction bases with no gene match: 2. DNA of the CDR3: TGTGCCAGCAGTCCGGACAGGGGCAATCAGCCCCAGCATTTT. Amino acids: CASSPDRGNQPQHF.

This chain's CDR3 is CASSEILSSEAFF. CDR3 in DNA: TGTGCCAGCAGTGAAATTCTCTCGTCTGAAGCTTTCTTT. The gene calls are TRBV6-1 and TRBJ1-1, with no clear D. The CDR3 is made up of 13 amino acids. The germline V gene encodes CDR1 MNHNS and CDR2 SASEGT. V was trimmed by 2 bases and J by 6 bases, leaving 10 bases between them.

The V and J genes are TRBV4-2 and TRBJ1-5, with 7 bases lining up with TRBD1. The CDR3 is made up of 15 amino acids. Germline CDR1 reads LGHNA; CDR2 reads YNFKEQ. Trimming took 0 bases from V and 3 from J; bases not matched to a gene: 2. In nucleotides, the CDR3 is TGTGCCAGCAGCCAAGAGGGGACAGTCAATCAGCCCCAGCATTTT. It encodes CASSQEGTVNQPQHF.

The chain combines TRBV5-4 with TRBJ2-1; D not certain. V lost 4 bases and J 9 bases, leaving 11 bases between the germline ends. CDR3 length: 12 residues. The germline CDR1 and CDR2 sequences are SGHNT and YYREEE (reference sequence). CDR3 DNA sequence: TGTGCCAGCAGCGGCCTTCCCATTGAGCAGTTCTTC. Translated, it gives CASSGLPIEQFF.

This clone appeared a few times. This CDR3 is also generated by other DNA sequences in the sample. The chain joins TRBV3-1 (or the pseudogene TRBV3-2) to TRBJ2-2; perhaps TRBD1 as D (6 bases). This CDR3 comprises 16 residues. CDR1 LGHDT and CDR2 YNNKEL come from the germline V gene (reference sequence). The V gene lost 4 bases and the J gene lost 4 bases, with 16 bases spanning the gap. The CDR3 coding sequence is TGTGCCAGCAGCCGCCGGTCGGGACAAGGCACCGGGGAGCTGTTTTTT. Its translation: CASSRRSGQGTGELFF.